Given below is one T cell receptor beta chain in context. The sample originates from a study of blood T cell repertoires in COVID-19. Overall study context: Samples representing acute and convalescent COVID-19 were sourced from the United States, Italy and Spain. PBMCs, B-cell-depleted T cells, or T cells provided the cDNA or gDNA that made up the material.

The CDR3 spans 14 residues. CDR1 is SGHNT, CDR2 YYREEE, per germline (reference sequence). V dropped 7 bases and J dropped 4 bases, with 14 bases sitting between them. Methods used by the authors: Estimated nucleated cell counts came from reference gene primer amplification. The data were produced by immunoSEQ multiplex PCR, yet TCRdb's version contains in-frame clones alone and is incomplete. The V and J calls and the clone size are those of that table, but D and trimming were determined from the DNA. The sample consists of 65,000 or so clones, 86% of them appearing once. J is TRBJ2-2 and V is TRBV5-4; a possible D gene is TRBD1 (6 bases). Material for sequencing was peripheral blood. The source is a man in his forties or fifties with active COVID-19. The CDR3 bases are TGTGCCAGCTTTTGGCAGGGGAGCACCGGGGAGCTGTTTTTT. This gives the protein CASFWQGSTGELFF. Looking up the rest from reference TRBV5-4 and TRBJ2-2 gives the full variable domain: ETGVTQSPTHLIKTRGQQVTLRCSSQSGHNTVSWYQQALGQGPQFIFQYYREEENGRGNFPPRFSGLQFPNYSSELNVNALELDDSALYLCASFWQGSTGELFFGEGSRLTVL.